The rows below give T cell receptor beta chains drawn from one sample of a study of cytomegalovirus exposure and HLA in healthy donors. Sequencing was performed with immunoSEQ multiplex PCR; in TCRdb, only in-frame clones are kept and a portion is missing. The table lists 30,000 or so clones, about three fifths of them singletons. The sequencing input was PBMCs. Source of these receptors: a man aged 50-60 years in good health and CMV-seropositive. Both conserved end residues are part of each CDR3. Fields, in order: CDR3 length, V gene, J gene, D gene, clone size, CDR3 protein, CDR3 DNA. D genes are given only for firm matches. Clone size is shown for a subset of rows, as once, few, many or a class of expanded clone.

CDR3 length: 14; V gene: TRBV5-6; J gene: TRBJ2-7; D gene: -; clone size: -; CDR3 protein: CASSFQGGPYEQYF; CDR3 DNA: TGTGCCAGCAGCTTCCAGGGAGGTCCCTACGAGCAGTACTTC
CDR3 length: 13; V gene: TRBV29-1; J gene: TRBJ2-7; D gene: -; clone size: -; CDR3 protein: CSVTGGNSYEQYF; CDR3 DNA: TGCAGCGTGACCGGAGGGAACTCCTACGAGCAGTACTTC
CDR3 length: 15; V gene: TRBV19; J gene: TRBJ2-6; D gene: TRBD1; clone size: -; CDR3 protein: CASTDRGSGANVLTF; CDR3 DNA: TGTGCCAGTACCGACAGGGGGTCCGGGGCCAACGTCCTGACTTTC
CDR3 length: 15; V gene: TRBV25-1; J gene: TRBJ2-1; D gene: TRBD1; clone size: few; CDR3 protein: CASSAYRGSYNEQFF; CDR3 DNA: TGTGCCAGCAGTGCTTACAGGGGAAGCTACAATGAGCAGTTCTTC
CDR3 length: 15; V gene: TRBV4-3; J gene: TRBJ2-7; D gene: -; clone size: once; CDR3 protein: CASSQDKHSTYEQYF; CDR3 DNA: TGCGCCAGCAGCCAAGATAAGCACAGTACCTACGAGCAGTACTTC
CDR3 length: 12; V gene: TRBV25-1; J gene: TRBJ2-7; D gene: TRBD2; clone size: -; CDR3 protein: CASSVGLAEQYF; CDR3 DNA: TGTGCCAGCAGCGTGGGACTAGCGGAGCAGTACTTC
CDR3 length: 14; V gene: TRBV14; J gene: TRBJ1-6; D gene: -; clone size: few; CDR3 protein: CASSQTGFDSPLHF; CDR3 DNA: TGTGCCAGCAGCCAAACAGGGTTTGATTCACCCCTCCACTTT
CDR3 length: 15; V gene: TRBV25-1; J gene: TRBJ2-2; D gene: TRBD1; clone size: -; CDR3 protein: CASSELQGDTGELFF; CDR3 DNA: TGTGCCAGCAGTGAACTACAGGGGGACACCGGGGAGCTGTTTTTT
CDR3 length: 16; V gene: TRBV10-1; J gene: TRBJ2-1; D gene: -; clone size: few; CDR3 protein: CASSERRAVAYNEQFF; CDR3 DNA: TGCGCCAGCAGTGAAAGGAGAGCGGTAGCCTACAATGAGCAGTTCTTC
CDR3 length: 13; V gene: TRBV30; J gene: TRBJ2-4; D gene: TRBD2; clone size: -; CDR3 protein: CAVSGGAKNIQYF; CDR3 DNA: TGTGCCGTTAGCGGGGGAGCCAAAAACATTCAGTACTTC